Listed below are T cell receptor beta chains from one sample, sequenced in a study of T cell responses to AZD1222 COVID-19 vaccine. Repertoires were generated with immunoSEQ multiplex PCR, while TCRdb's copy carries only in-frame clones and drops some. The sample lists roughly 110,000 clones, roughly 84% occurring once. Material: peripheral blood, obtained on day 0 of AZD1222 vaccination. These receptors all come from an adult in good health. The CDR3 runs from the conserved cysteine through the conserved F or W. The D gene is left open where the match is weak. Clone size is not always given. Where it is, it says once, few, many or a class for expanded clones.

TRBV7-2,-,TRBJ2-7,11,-,TGTGCCAGCAGCTTATCCTACGAGCAGTACTTC,CASSLSYEQYF
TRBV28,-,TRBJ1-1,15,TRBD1,TGTGCCAGCAGTTCCCAAGGACAGGGGGTAGGTGAAGCTTTCTTT,CASSSQGQGVGEAFF
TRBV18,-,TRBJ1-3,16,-,TGTGCCAGCTCCTCGGGGCAGCCGGACTCTGGAAACACCATATATTTT,CASSSGQPDSGNTIYF
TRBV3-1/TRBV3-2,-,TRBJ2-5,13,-,TGTGCCAGCAGCCAAGTAGGAACGGAGACCCAGTACTTC,CASSQVGTETQYF
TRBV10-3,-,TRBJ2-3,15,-,TGTGCCATCAGTCCTGGAGTTCTGGGCACAGATACGCAGTATTTT,CAISPGVLGTDTQYF
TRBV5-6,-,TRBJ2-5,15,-,TGTGCCAGCAGCTTGACTAGTACGAATGGCCAGACCCAGTACTTC,CASSLTSTNGQTQYF
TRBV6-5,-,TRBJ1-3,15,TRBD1,TGTGCCAGCAGTTCCACAGGGGCCTCTGGAAACACCATATATTTT,CASSSTGASGNTIYF
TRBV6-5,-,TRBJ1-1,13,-,TGTGCCAGCATTGGGCGTGGGAGTACTGAAGCTTTCTTT,CASIGRGSTEAFF
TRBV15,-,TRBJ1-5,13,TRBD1,TGTGCCACCAATCGACAGGGGGGTCAGCCCCAGCATTTT,CATNRQGGQPQHF
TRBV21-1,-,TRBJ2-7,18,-,TGTGCCAGCAGCGTTACCCGGGACAGGGAGTACACGGGCTACGAGCAGTACTTC,CASSVTRDREYTGYEQYF
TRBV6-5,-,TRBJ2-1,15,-,TGTGCCAGCAGCTACGTGTCGGGAGATTACAATGAGCAGTTCTTC,CASSYVSGDYNEQFF
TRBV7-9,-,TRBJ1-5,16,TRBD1,TGTGCCAGCAGTAGCGCTGGGACAGTTCCTAATCAGCCCCAGCATTTT,CASSSAGTVPNQPQHF
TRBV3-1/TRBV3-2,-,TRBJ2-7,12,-,TGTGCCAGCAGCCGACAGAGCTACGAGCAGTACTTC,CASSRQSYEQYF
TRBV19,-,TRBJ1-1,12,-,TGTGCCAGTAGTTCCTATGGGACTGAAGCTTTCTTT,CASSSYGTEAFF
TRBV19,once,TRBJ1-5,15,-,TGTGCCAGTAGTATCGGCGGGTTTAGCAATCAGCCCCAGCATTTT,CASSIGGFSNQPQHF
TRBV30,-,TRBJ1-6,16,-,TGTGCCTGGAGCTCGGGTCCCCAACGTCGGAATTCACCCCTCCACTTT,CAWSSGPQRRNSPLHF
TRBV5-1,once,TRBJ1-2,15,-,TGCGCCAGCTCCCCGGAGGGGGGCGCAGCCTATGGCTACACCTTC,CASSPEGGAAYGYTF
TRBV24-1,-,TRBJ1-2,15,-,TGTGCCACCAGTGATTTCGGGGGCTCTATCTATGGCTACACCTTC,CATSDFGGSIYGYTF
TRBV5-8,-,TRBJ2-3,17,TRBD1,TGTGCCAGCAGCTCTGCCCGACAGGGATCTTTGTCAGATACGCAGTATTTT,CASSSARQGSLSDTQYF
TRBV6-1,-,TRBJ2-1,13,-,TGTGCCAGCAGTGAAGGGGCGAACAATGAGCAGTTCTTC,CASSEGANNEQFF
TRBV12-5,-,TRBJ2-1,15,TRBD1,TGTGCTAGTGGTACTGGACAGGGGTCCTACAATGAGCAGTTCTTC,CASGTGQGSYNEQFF
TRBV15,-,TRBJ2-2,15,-,TGTGCCACCAGCAGAGTAAGGGCGGTGAGAGGGGAGCTGTTTTTT,CATSRVRAVRGELFF
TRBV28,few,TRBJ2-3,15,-,TGTGCCAGCAGCGGAACAGGGGGGGGCACAGATACGCAGTATTTT,CASSGTGGGTDTQYF
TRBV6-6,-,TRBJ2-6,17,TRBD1,TGTGCCAGCAGACGAACCGGGACAGGGGCTGGGGCCAACGTCCTGACTTTC,CASRRTGTGAGANVLTF
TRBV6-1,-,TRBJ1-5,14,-,TGTGCCAGCAGTGACAACTACGTCGGGCAGCCCCAGCATTTT,CASSDNYVGQPQHF
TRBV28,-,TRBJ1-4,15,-,TGTGCCAGCACCGGTGGACAGTCTTATAATGAAAAACTGTTTTTT,CASTGGQSYNEKLFF
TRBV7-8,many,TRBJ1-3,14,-,TGTGCCACCGGGGGGGAAAACTCTGGAAACACCATATATTTT,CATGGENSGNTIYF
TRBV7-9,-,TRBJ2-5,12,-,TGTGCCAGCAGCTTAACGGCGGAGACCCAGTACTTC,CASSLTAETQYF
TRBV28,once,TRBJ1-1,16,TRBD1,TGTGCCAGCAGTTCAGGGGGCGCCCCTAGAAACACTGAAGCTTTCTTT,CASSSGGAPRNTEAFF
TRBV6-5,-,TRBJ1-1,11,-,TGTGCCAGCAGCCTGGGCACTGAAGCTTTCTTT,CASSLGTEAFF
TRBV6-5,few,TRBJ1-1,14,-,TGTGCCAGCAGACGTGACAGGTTGGGCACTGAAGCTTTCTTT,CASRRDRLGTEAFF
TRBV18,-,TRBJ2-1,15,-,TGTGCCAGCTCACCAAGCATGGGCCGGCGGGATGAGCAGTTCTTC,CASSPSMGRRDEQFF
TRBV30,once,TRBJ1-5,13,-,TGTGCCTGGAGTGTATCAGGGAATCAGCCCCAGCATTTT,CAWSVSGNQPQHF
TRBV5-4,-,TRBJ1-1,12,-,TGTGCCAGCAGCTCAACAGGGATTGAAGCTTTCTTT,CASSSTGIEAFF
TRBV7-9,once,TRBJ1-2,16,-,TGTGCCAGCAGCTTAGCGGTCACCCACCTCGGTCGTGGCTACACCTTC,CASSLAVTHLGRGYTF
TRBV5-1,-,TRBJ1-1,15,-,TGCGCCAGCAGCTTTGGGCCGGGGGGGAACACTGAAGCTTTCTTT,CASSFGPGGNTEAFF
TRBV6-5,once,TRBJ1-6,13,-,TGTGCCAGCAGTTACTCCTATAATTCACCCCTCCACTTT,CASSYSYNSPLHF
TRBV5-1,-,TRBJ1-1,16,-,TGCGCCAGCAGCTGGTTCAAAGGACAGCCCAACACTGAAGCTTTCTTT,CASSWFKGQPNTEAFF
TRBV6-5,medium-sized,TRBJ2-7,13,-,TGTGCCAGCACCTCGGGAGAAGCCTACGAGCAGTACTTC,CASTSGEAYEQYF
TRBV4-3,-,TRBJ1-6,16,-,TGCGCCAGCAGCCAGCGGGAAAGCTCCTATAATTCACCCCTCCACTTT,CASSQRESSYNSPLHF
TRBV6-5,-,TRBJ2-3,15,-,TGTGCCAGTCGACTTCAGGGGGGGAGCACAGATACGCAGTATTTT,CASRLQGGSTDTQYF
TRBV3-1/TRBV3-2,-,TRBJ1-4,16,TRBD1,TGTGCCAGCAGCAAAACGACAGGGGGTCCTAATGAAAAACTGTTTTTT,CASSKTTGGPNEKLFF
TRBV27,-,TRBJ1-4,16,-,TGTGCCAGCAGTTTAGGCCCACGTCGGAGAGGCGAAAAACTGTTTTTT,CASSLGPRRRGEKLFF
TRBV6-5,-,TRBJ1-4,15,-,TGTGCCAGCAGTTACACGATAGCAACTAATGAAAAACTGTTTTTT,CASSYTIATNEKLFF
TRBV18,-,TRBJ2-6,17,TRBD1,TGTGCCAGCTCACCAACAGGGGGGTACTCTGGGGCCAACGTCCTGACTTTC,CASSPTGGYSGANVLTF